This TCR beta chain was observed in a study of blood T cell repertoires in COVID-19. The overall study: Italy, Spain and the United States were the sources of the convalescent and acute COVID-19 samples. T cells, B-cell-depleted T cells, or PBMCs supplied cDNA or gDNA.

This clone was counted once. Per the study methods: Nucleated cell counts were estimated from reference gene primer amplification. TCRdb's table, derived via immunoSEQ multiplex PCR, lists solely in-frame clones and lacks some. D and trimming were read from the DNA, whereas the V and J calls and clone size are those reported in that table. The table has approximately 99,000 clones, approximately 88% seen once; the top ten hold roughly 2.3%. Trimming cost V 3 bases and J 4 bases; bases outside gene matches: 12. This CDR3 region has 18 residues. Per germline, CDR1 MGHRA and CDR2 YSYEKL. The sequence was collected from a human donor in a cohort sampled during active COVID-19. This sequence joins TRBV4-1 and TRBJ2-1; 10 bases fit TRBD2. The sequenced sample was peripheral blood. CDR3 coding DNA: TGCGCCAGCAGCCAGACAGGCGCTAGCGGGAGTCCATACAATGAGCAGTTCTTC. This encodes CASSQTGASGSPYNEQFF.